These T cell receptor beta chains were read from a single sample in a study of blood T cell repertoires in COVID-19. Here immunoSEQ multiplex PCR was the method, and the copy in TCRdb shows in-frame clones only, minus some. The sample comprises roughly 390,000 clones, more than 70% of which are singletons, and more than 9% rests with the top ten. Sequenced sample: peripheral blood. The receptors derive from a woman aged 30 to 39 with COVID-19, enrolled during active disease. Both conserved end residues are part of each CDR3. The order of the fields is V gene, clone size, CDR3 protein. Size values are once, few and many counts, or a class for expanded clones, and some rows have none.

v_gene: TRBV24-1; abundance: once; CDR3aa: CATSDLQGPGNEQFF
v_gene: TRBV9; abundance: .; CDR3aa: CASSPRGGRGYGYTF
v_gene: TRBV20-1; abundance: .; CDR3aa: CSASRGDFYGYTF
v_gene: TRBV6-6; abundance: once; CDR3aa: CASSSGYYNEQFF
v_gene: TRBV28; abundance: .; CDR3aa: CASSRDTEAFF
v_gene: TRBV6-5; abundance: .; CDR3aa: CASSSDRDYEQYF
v_gene: TRBV6-4; abundance: .; CDR3aa: CASSVYAGGPDTQYF
v_gene: TRBV9; abundance: .; CDR3aa: CASSAQGQGDGQEKLFF
v_gene: TRBV5-6; abundance: .; CDR3aa: CASSLVGVYGYTF
v_gene: TRBV18; abundance: .; CDR3aa: CASSPRGQTNEKLFF
v_gene: TRBV19; abundance: .; CDR3aa: CASSNDRAGQPQHF
v_gene: TRBV5-1; abundance: .; CDR3aa: CASTENGAYEQYF
v_gene: TRBV24-1; abundance: once; CDR3aa: CATSTAGTGELFF
v_gene: TRBV9; abundance: .; CDR3aa: CASSARGQGARGDTEAFF
v_gene: TRBV5-6; abundance: .; CDR3aa: CASTPGPSDYEQYF
v_gene: TRBV30; abundance: .; CDR3aa: CAWSSGDADTQYF
v_gene: TRBV2; abundance: .; CDR3aa: CASSPLAGGPLKNIQYF
v_gene: TRBV18; abundance: .; CDR3aa: CASSRRQGRDEQYF
v_gene: TRBV12-3/TRBV12-4; abundance: .; CDR3aa: CASSLGTRGEQYF
v_gene: TRBV4-1; abundance: .; CDR3aa: CASSQGEARQETQYF
v_gene: TRBV19; abundance: .; CDR3aa: CASSSPGSYEQYF
v_gene: TRBV30; abundance: .; CDR3aa: CAWTRQGNTEAFF
v_gene: TRBV6-2/TRBV6-3; abundance: many; CDR3aa: CASSLTGDGREQYF
v_gene: TRBV2; abundance: .; CDR3aa: CASSEGIPRDTQYF
v_gene: TRBV10-3; abundance: .; CDR3aa: CAISEGGGLAGGRTDTQYF
v_gene: TRBV30; abundance: .; CDR3aa: CAWSPLIAGPSRSYNEQFF
v_gene: TRBV24-1; abundance: .; CDR3aa: CATSDPSTNYGYTF
v_gene: TRBV3-1/TRBV3-2; abundance: .; CDR3aa: CASSQEGGSNQPQHF
v_gene: TRBV10-3; abundance: .; CDR3aa: CAIRGLAGMGDTGELFF
v_gene: TRBV7-2; abundance: once; CDR3aa: CASSLRTGELFF
v_gene: TRBV2; abundance: once; CDR3aa: CASSGNVGRETQYF
v_gene: TRBV27; abundance: .; CDR3aa: CASSTGTSGLEQYF
v_gene: TRBV7-3; abundance: .; CDR3aa: CASSLTRSGAQYF
v_gene: TRBV5-8; abundance: .; CDR3aa: CASSLTPRAVYEQYF
v_gene: TRBV2; abundance: .; CDR3aa: CASSEVASAYYEQYF
v_gene: TRBV10-2; abundance: .; CDR3aa: CASSDSGTGVGQYF
v_gene: TRBV28; abundance: .; CDR3aa: CASSLPGDRVDSPLHF
v_gene: TRBV28; abundance: .; CDR3aa: CATKTGTITSAFF
v_gene: TRBV6-5; abundance: .; CDR3aa: CATTRAGTFNEKLFF
v_gene: TRBV29-1; abundance: .; CDR3aa: CSVESFSSGRALLNEQFF
v_gene: TRBV5-1; abundance: .; CDR3aa: CASSLNPRREQETQYF
v_gene: TRBV7-9; abundance: .; CDR3aa: CASTYERVEQFF
v_gene: TRBV19; abundance: .; CDR3aa: CASSIWDSSATNEKLFF
v_gene: TRBV4-2; abundance: .; CDR3aa: CASSQDLEPHRAYGYTF
v_gene: TRBV28; abundance: .; CDR3aa: CASVGAGRRDTQYF
v_gene: TRBV15; abundance: .; CDR3aa: CATTGQGSNYEQYF
v_gene: TRBV7-6; abundance: .; CDR3aa: CASSLWGLAGEGGTDTQYF
v_gene: TRBV28; abundance: .; CDR3aa: CASSPRRGYSYEQYF
v_gene: TRBV7-2; abundance: .; CDR3aa: CASIRGSGNYNEQFF
v_gene: TRBV7-9; abundance: .; CDR3aa: CASSFQRYNEQFF
v_gene: TRBV6-6; abundance: .; CDR3aa: CASSRDRNTGELFF
v_gene: TRBV18; abundance: few; CDR3aa: CASSPGQGDNQPQHF
v_gene: TRBV7-9; abundance: .; CDR3aa: CASSLEVPGWSSGNTIYF